The rows below give T cell receptor beta chains drawn from one sample of a study of patients and donors after allogeneic stem cell transplantation. A single record per CDR3 protein comes from TCRdb applying MiXCR to the RT-PCR reads. The sample shows some 150,000 distinct CDR3 sequences, about two fifths of them seen only once. Sequencing input: blood, either unsorted or a sorted T cell fraction (not recorded which). Every receptor here comes from a human donor who was either an allogeneic HSCT recipient or a stem cell or donor lymphocyte infusion donor (not recorded which). It is not recorded whose cells these are; they may come from a transplant donor. Both conserved end residues are part of each CDR3. D genes are given only for firm matches. Size is stated for part of the rows, as once, few or many counts, or as a class when the clone is expanded.

TRBV14,.,TRBJ2-1,TRBD2,CASSQLAGADNEQFF,TGTGCCAGCAGCCAACTAGCGGGGGCTGACAATGAGCAGTTCTTC
TRBV12-3/TRBV12-4,.,TRBJ2-2,.,CASSKTAKTNTGELFF,TGTGCCAGCAGTAAGACAGCGAAAACGAACACCGGGGAGCTGTTTTTT
TRBV20-1,.,TRBJ2-1,.,CSAIGTAREQFF,TGCAGTGCTATAGGGACTGCGCGGGAGCAGTTCTTC
TRBV20-1,few,TRBJ1-2,.,CSARVPVANYGYTF,TGCAGTGCTAGAGTACCTGTCGCTAACTATGGCTACACCTTC
TRBV6-2/TRBV6-3,.,TRBJ1-5,TRBD1,CASSSSRGQSNQPQHF,TGTGCCAGCAGTTCCAGCCGGGGACAGAGCAATCAGCCCCAGCATTTT
TRBV5-1,.,TRBJ1-2,.,CASSFESYYGYTF,TGCGCCAGCAGCTTTGAGTCCTACTATGGCTACACCTTC
TRBV20-1,.,TRBJ1-1,.,CSAVAEVSEAFF,TGCAGTGCCGTCGCGGAGGTTTCTGAAGCTTTCTTT
TRBV27,.,TRBJ2-2,.,CASSSLLRGSHTGELFF,TGTGCCAGCAGTAGCCTCCTAAGGGGATCCCACACCGGGGAGCTGTTTTTT
TRBV2,.,TRBJ2-5,.,CASSEGTLAGTQYF,TGTGCCAGCAGTGAAGGGACCCTCGCCGGGACCCAGTACTTC
TRBV6-1,few,TRBJ2-1,TRBD2,CASRGGGLNEQFF,TGTGCCAGCAGGGGCGGGGGGCTCAATGAGCAGTTCTTC
TRBV20-1,.,TRBJ1-2,.,CSAPRANYGYTF,TGCAGTGCTCCTAGGGCCAACTATGGCTACACCTTC